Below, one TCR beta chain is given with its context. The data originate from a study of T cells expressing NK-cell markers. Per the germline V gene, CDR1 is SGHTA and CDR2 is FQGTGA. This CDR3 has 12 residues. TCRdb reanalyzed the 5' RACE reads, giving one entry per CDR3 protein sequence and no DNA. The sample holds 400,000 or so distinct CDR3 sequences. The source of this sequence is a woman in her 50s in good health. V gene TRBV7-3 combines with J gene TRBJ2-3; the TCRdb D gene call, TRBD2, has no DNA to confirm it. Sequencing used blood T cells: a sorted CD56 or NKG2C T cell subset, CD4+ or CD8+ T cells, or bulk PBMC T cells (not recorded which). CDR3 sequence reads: CASSLDYATQYF.